The present T cell receptor (beta chain) was sequenced within a study of OX40 agonist ivuxolimab in advanced cancers. Study in general: Treatment of patients was with ivuxolimab, an agonistic anti-OX40 (CD134) antibody. Patients were infused with ivuxolimab every 2 weeks at 0.01 to 10 mg/kg.

The sample holds a few counts of this clone. This CDR3 has 15 residues. Germline CDR1 and CDR2: SGHAT and FQDESV (reference sequence). V lost 3 bases to trimming and J lost 3 bases; unmatched junction nucleotides: 5. Libraries were prepared by immunoSEQ multiplex PCR; TCRdb keeps only in-frame clonotypes and omits some of them. The sample lists around 67,000 clones; roughly 84% were seen once. Sequences were derived from CD4+ or CD8+ T cells sorted from blood, sampled in a trial of the OX40 agonist ivuxolimab. The V gene is TRBV11-1, the J gene TRBJ2-3; 8 nucleotides agree with TRBD1. The receptor was isolated from an adult with an advanced solid tumor such as melanoma, head and neck, liver or kidney cancer. CDR3 residues: CASSFDRGRTDTQYF. The DNA of the CDR3 is TGTGCCAGCAGCTTCGACAGGGGAAGGACAGATACGCAGTATTTT.